These 18 T cell receptor beta chains were all obtained from the same sample, sequenced in a study of T cell repertoires in cytomegalovirus infection. TCRdb reprocessed the reads via MiXCR and lists one record per CDR3 protein. The sample records roughly 720,000 distinct CDR3 sequences, less than 40% being singletons. The specimen sequenced was PBMCs. Source of these receptors: a human donor in good health (CMV status not recorded). Some clones in this sample may be carry-over from other donors' samples.

The V call is TRBV14, the J call TRBJ2-1, with 7 bases lining up with TRBD1. V lost 0 bases, J lost 7 bases, and 9 bases stayed unmatched. Germline values: CDR1 SGHDN, CDR2 FVKESK. This CDR3 comprises 16 residues. The CDR3 sequence: CASSQDQRTGYNEQFF. CDR3 bases: TGTGCCAGCAGCCAAGATCAACGGACAGGCTATAATGAGCAGTTCTTC.

This chain joins TRBV7-2 and TRBJ1-2; unclear D gene. The CDR3 covers 14 residues. Germline CDR1 reads SGHTA; CDR2 reads FQGNSA. The germline V and J ends were trimmed by 0 bases and 7 bases, with 12 bases remaining between them. CDR3 nucleotide sequence: TGTGCCAGCAGCTTAGCGCAGGCTCTAAGTGGCTACACCTTC. It is translated as CASSLAQALSGYTF.

A few counts support this clonotype. The chain joins TRBV12-3 or TRBV12-4 to TRBJ1-1; 7 positions match TRBD1. V shed 5 bases, J shed 1 base, and the junction held 7 bases outside the gene matches. The CDR3 runs to 15 residues. The CDR3 DNA sequence: TGTGCCAGCAGTCCCCCCCCAGGGGGGAACACTGAAGCTTTCTTT. Protein product: CASSPPPGGNTEAFF.

This clonotype was picked up a small number of times. This chain connects TRBV7-6 to TRBJ2-7, with a possible D match to TRBD2 (5 bases). Trimming left V 5 bases short and J 7 bases short, with 18 bases between. The CDR3 sequence is 14 residues long. The germline V gene has CDR1 SGHVS and CDR2 FNYEAQ. CDR3 nucleotides: TGTGCCAGCAGCGGCGACATGGACTCGGGGGAGCAGTACTTC. This codes for CASSGDMDSGEQYF.

The chain combines TRBV7-9 with TRBJ2-6, with TRBD1 matching 7 bases. CDR1 SEHNR and CDR2 FQNEAQ come from the germline V gene (reference sequence). V shed 6 bases, J shed 4 bases, and the junction held 9 bases outside the gene matches. The CDR3 has 16 amino acids. The CDR3 nucleotides read TGTGCCAGCAGAGTGACAGGGTCTTCCGGGGCCAACGTCCTGACTTTC. It is translated as CASRVTGSSGANVLTF.

J is TRBJ2-7 and V is TRBV28, with D possibly TRBD1 on 5 matching bases. V was clipped by 7 bases and J by 2 bases, with 15 bases between them. The germline gives CDR1 MDHEN, CDR2 SYDVKM. The CDR3 is 14 amino acids. The CDR3 DNA is TGTGCCAGCATGACCCTGACAGTCCCCTACGAGCAGTACTTC. This codes for CASMTLTVPYEQYF.

The chain is built from TRBV5-1 and TRBJ2-7; D might be TRBD1 (5 bases). Germline loops: CDR1 SGHRS, CDR2 YFSETQ. The CDR3 runs to 12 residues. V lost 5 bases and J lost 2, with 8 bases in between. In DNA form, the CDR3 reads TGCGCCAGCAGGGACACGACCTACGAGCAGTACTTC. It translates to CASRDTTYEQYF. The full variable domain, its missing parts supplied by reference TRBV5-1 and TRBJ2-7, is KAGVTQTPRYLIKTRGQQVTLSCSPISGHRSVSWYQQTPGQGLQFLFEYFSETQRNKGNFPGRFSGRQFSNSRSEMNVSTLELGDSALYLCASRDTTYEQYFGPGTRLTVT.

Only a few counts were recorded for this clonotype. The gene calls are TRBV18 and TRBJ1-1, with no clear D. The CDR3 extends over 19 amino acids. Germline values: CDR1 KGHSH, CDR2 LQKENI. Trimming removed 0 bases from V and 6 bases from J, with 26 bases in between. CDR3 region: CASSPPDRHRGSLDAEAFF. In DNA, the CDR3 is TGTGCCAGCTCACCACCGGACCGTCATCGCGGCAGTCTGGATGCTGAAGCTTTCTTT.

In this sample, this clonotype turned up a few times. The rearrangement joins TRBV12-3 or TRBV12-4 to TRBJ1-1, with D unclear. The V and J ends lost 2 bases and 7 bases respectively, with 11 bases between them. The CDR3 runs 13 residues. Here the CDR3 DNA reads TGTGCCAGCAGTTTACGGGGATTCGGTGAAGCTTTCTTT. Amino acid sequence: CASSLRGFGEAFF.

CDR3 in amino acids: CASTHRAGVNVLTF. The CDR3 DNA reads as TGTGCCAGCACCCACAGGGCTGGTGTCAACGTCCTGACTTTC. The genes are TRBV5-4 and TRBJ2-6, with D perhaps matching TRBD1 (6 bases). Trimming removed 6 bases from V and 9 bases from J, with 16 bases in between. The CDR3 has 14 residues. Germline V gives CDR1 SGHNT, CDR2 YYREEE (reference sequence).

There are many counts of this clonotype. The V and J genes are TRBV7-9 and TRBJ2-7, with D hard to call. The V end lost 5 bases, the J end lost 2 bases, and 4 bases lay between the germline ends. Germline CDR1 reads SEHNR; CDR2 reads FQNEAQ (reference sequence). This CDR3 has 11 amino acids. DNA of the CDR3: TGTGCCAGCAGCCACACCTACGAGCAGTACTTC. Its translation is CASSHTYEQYF.

The V and J genes are TRBV5-1 and TRBJ2-7; possibly TRBD2 for D (6 bases). Per germline, CDR1 SGHRS and CDR2 YFSETQ. This CDR3 region has 15 residues. The V and J ends lost 4 bases and 4 bases respectively, with 18 bases between them. CDR3 amino acids: CASSPRTTKLYEQYF. CDR3 DNA: TGCGCCAGCAGCCCTAGGACTACGAAACTATACGAGCAGTACTTC.

This chain links TRBV25-1 with TRBJ2-3; 13 bases line up with TRBD2. V lost 4 bases and J lost 0; bases outside the gene matches: 1. The CDR3 is 16 amino acids. CDR1 is MGHDK and CDR2 is SYGVNS in the germline V gene. The CDR3 DNA follows: TGTGCCAGCAGTGGGGGACTAGCGGGGAGCACAGATACGCAGTATTTT. This translates into CASSGGLAGSTDTQYF.

This clonotype was counted a few times. The chain recombines TRBV28 with TRBJ1-4; D is uncertain. CDR1 and CDR2 (germline): MDHEN, SYDVKM. V lost 2 bases and J 4 bases, leaving 11 bases between the germline ends. CDR3 length equals 15 residues. The CDR3 coding sequence is TGTGCCAGCAGTTTAAAGGGCTGGTTTAATGAAAAACTGTTTTTT. Its protein product is CASSLKGWFNEKLFF.

CDR3 coding DNA: TGTGCCAGCAGCTCCAGGGCGGGAGCCACAGATACGCAGTATTTT. This codes for CASSSRAGATDTQYF. V usage is TRBV6-1 and J usage is TRBJ2-3; 7 positions match TRBD2. This CDR3 comprises 15 residues. Looked up from germline, CDR1 is MNHNS and CDR2 is SASEGT. The trim removed 6 bases at V and 2 bases at J, leaving 8 bases unmatched.

This rearrangement joins TRBV4-1 to TRBJ2-7, with D unclear. Trimming left V 4 bases short and J 3 bases short, with 13 bases between. CDR1 and CDR2 from the germline V gene are MGHRA and YSYEKL. This CDR3 region has 14 residues. CDR3 sequence reads: CASSPSVSYYEQYF. Here the CDR3 DNA reads TGCGCCAGCAGCCCCTCAGTCAGTTACTACGAGCAGTACTTC.

In its sample, this clonotype was seen many times. The chain joins TRBV6-1 to TRBJ2-5, with a possible D match to TRBD1 (5 bases). Trimming took off 2 bases at V and 0 bases at J, with 16 bases between the two ends. The CDR3 is made up of 17 amino acids. Looked up from germline, CDR1 is MNHNS and CDR2 is SASEGT. CDR3 region: CASSEWRPGKYQETQYF. Written as DNA, the CDR3 is TGTGCCAGCAGTGAATGGCGGCCAGGGAAGTACCAAGAGACCCAGTACTTC.

This clonotype was recorded at least ten times. The CDR3 here is CASSLVVLAGVKDTQYF. In DNA form, the CDR3 reads TGTGCCAGCAGCTTAGTAGTGCTAGCGGGGGTGAAAGATACGCAGTATTTT. The V gene is TRBV7-2, the J gene TRBJ2-3; 10 nucleotides match TRBD2. Germline CDR1 SGHTA, CDR2 FQGNSA. CDR3 size: 17 residues. The V segment lost 1 base and the J segment 5 bases; nucleotides outside the gene matches: 9.